This entry describes one T cell receptor (beta chain). V trimming: 5 bases; J trimming: 5 bases; junction bases outside the gene matches: 4. Germline CDR1 and CDR2: MNHEY and SVGAGI. CDR3 length equals 14 residues. This entry belongs to a study of blood T cell repertoires in COVID-19. Clones were sequenced by immunoSEQ multiplex PCR, and TCRdb holds only the in-frame ones, with some missing. The table has some 320,000 clones, 89% seen once; the top ten hold 2.9%. Cohorts were assigned according to the clinical history that participants reported. Exposed enrollees encountered a COVID-19 case at some point within 2 weeks before study entry.

The V and J genes are TRBV6-5 and TRBJ1-5, with 9 bases identical to TRBD1. Sequences were obtained from PBMCs or T cells enriched from blood (not recorded which). The TCR comes from a woman between 45 and 65 years old who had been exposed to COVID-19. CDR3 coding DNA: TGTGCCAGCAGTCACCGGGACAGGGATCAGCCCCAGCATTTT. As protein: CASSHRDRDQPQHF.